Sequencing of this T cell receptor (beta chain) was carried out in a study of CD8+ T cells in alopecia areata (dated by TCRdb to the late 2010s). General notes on the study: The treated patients, all with moderate-to-severe alopecia areata, were enrolled in an open-label pilot trial of oral tofacitinib given at 5 to 10 mg twice daily. The RNA source kit depended on sample type: the PAXgene miRNA kit for fixed scalp, the miRNeasy kit for PBMCs, and the RNeasy kit for mouse skin. Human TCRbeta sequencing covered scalp tissue and sorted CD4+ and CD8+ peripheral blood T cells from patchy and totalis/universalis alopecia areata patients and healthy controls. Scalp clonality was compared among normal scalp (n=4), patchy alopecia areata scalp (n=8), and alopecia totalis/universalis scalp (n=8). immunoSEQ multiplex PCR using 35 Vbeta forward primers and 13 Jbeta reverse primers was used to amplify TCRbeta CDR3 regions. High-throughput TCRbeta sequencing was used to examine T cell clonal expansion in alopecia areata in both the C3H/HeJ mouse model and human patients. Disease severity in treated patients was measured with the SALT score, which quantifies the percentage of affected scalp surface area. Tofacitinib-treated patients had biopsies at baseline and at 4 and 24 weeks of treatment, with a later scalp biopsy in several patients. Tofacitinib was given for 6 to 18 months, followed by 6 months of follow-up off drug to assess delayed response and recurrence.

CDR1 and CDR2, per the germline V gene, are ENHRY and SYGVKD. V is reduced by 10 bases and J by 0 bases, leaving a spacing of 7 bases between them. Taken from cysteine to phenylalanine, the CDR3 has 11 residues. Only the CDR3 DNA is retained, 33 bases long and in frame from the first base. On the study overall, not on this receptor specifically: Because the treated cohort was small and had just a single nonresponder, larger studies are needed to establish links between baseline CD8+ expansion and response. Scalp clonality and the number of expanded CD8+ clones among the top 100 scalp clones were significantly decreased by tofacitinib. Resident alphabeta T cells in normal human skin are also sequenced, complicating scalp TCR repertoire analysis, unlike mouse skin dominated by gammadelta T cells. Lesional scalp, especially in alopecia totalis/universalis, showed higher clonality and more expanded CD8+ clones than normal scalp, suggesting antigenic drive. Many expanded lesional clones were found to persist in scalp and blood during tofacitinib treatment, and relapse after treatment cessation may be partly explained by this persistence. Shared TCR sequences between patients were less evident than in mice, which may be partly attributable to HLA diversity in the patient population.

Explained via the paper, the time point label denotes: around 4 weeks on oral tofacitinib. The treatment or condition label corresponds to: oral pan-JAK inhibitor, 5-10 mg twice daily. Lesional scalp punch biopsies and peripheral blood were obtained from alopecia areata patients. PBMCs were separated by density centrifugation and stained for CD3, CD4 and CD8, after which CD4+ and CD8+ T cells were sorted on a FACSAria. A note on this clone: Which antigen it targets is not known. No base-level quality is on record; no much larger clone is a single base apart.

Libraries came from the immunoSEQ multiplex PCR assay. For TCR sequencing, RNA was extracted from every sample and reverse transcribed into cDNA to serve as template. First-strand cDNA was synthesized with SuperScript III using a 2:1 mix of oligo-dT and random hexamers. A synthetic immune receptor repertoire was used to measure amplification bias, and any remaining bias was corrected computationally. From the authors' description of their analysis: After raw reads were preprocessed to remove errors, the CDR3 was defined following IMGT conventions as running from the conserved cysteine to phenylalanine. Clonality was computed by normalizing Shannon entropy by log2 of the number of productive unique TCRs and subtracting the result from 1. CD4 or CD8 identity of scalp clones was inferred by cross-referencing scalp TCRbeta sequences with sorted blood CD4 and CD8 repertoires. TCRdb took this table from immuneACCESS and kept in-frame rearrangements with V and J called. Such tables lack part of the clones; where checked against another copy, unresolved V genes explain under half of the gap, and the rest is unexplained. That table is the source of V, J and clone size, and D and trimming were worked out from the DNA. This sample holds 150,000 or so clones; 86% were observed only once. The ten largest make up roughly an eighth of the sample.

This specimen consisted of CD8+ T cells sorted from blood, obtained at week 4, from a patient treated with tofacitinib. The sequence derives from a human donor with alopecia areata. The chain is encoded by TRBV10-3 joined to TRBJ2-7; no D segment can be confidently identified. The CDR3 sequence is CATGGSYEQYF. At the DNA level, the sequence is TGTGCCACTGGCGGCTCCTACGAGCAGTACTTC.